This T cell receptor beta chain was obtained from a study of human T cells and chemical hapten exposure. This clonotype has more than one count but fewer than ten. Its antigen is not known. The CDR3 consists of 14 residues. Trimming at V came to 3 bases and at J to 6 bases, leaving 7 bases not matched to a gene. In germline, CDR1 is SQVTM, CDR2 ANQGSEA. Notes on the study in general: Expanded TCRs made up significantly more big CDR3 similarity clusters than controls did.

Study processing details: A typical sample had roughly 87,000 TCRs, with roughly 23,224 to 690,600 overall. TCRdb passed the RACE reads through MiXCR, listing each CDR3 protein once. TCRdb, rather than the study authors, made the V and J calls. Of about 59,000 distinct CDR3 sequences listed, approximately 11% are singletons. The time point was: pre-sensitization, week 0. Indicated treatment: therapeutic diphenylcyclopropenone sensitization with weekly scalp DPC. V and J are TRBV29-1 and TRBJ1-5; 8 nucleotides agree with TRBD1. The specimen comprised whole blood, sampled in connection with sensitization to the hapten diphenylcyclopropenone (DPC). The clonotype originates from a woman in her thirties or forties with alopecia areata. Some clones in this sample may be carry-over from other donors' samples. The CDR3 is CSVDRGRIGQPQHF. DNA of the CDR3: TGCAGCGTTGACAGGGGGCGCATAGGTCAGCCCCAGCATTTT.